Reported below is one T cell receptor beta chain. This table comes from immunoSEQ multiplex PCR, and its TCRdb copy is limited to in-frame clones, with some not included. The profile shows some 230,000 clones, approximately 92% of them singletons. These data are taken from a study of blood T cell repertoires in COVID-19. This CDR3 is built from 16 residues. Germline values: CDR1 SGHNT, CDR2 YYREEE (reference sequence). V was clipped by 4 bases and J by 0 bases, with 14 bases between them. The J gene is TRBJ1-3, the V gene TRBV5-4; D remains ambiguous. The sequenced sample consisted of PBMCs or T cells enriched from blood (not recorded which). This receptor was identified in a woman aged 18-29 years in a cohort exposed to, infected with or recovered from COVID-19 (not recorded which). The CDR3 region is CASSPEDVSSGNTIYF. The CDR3 coding sequence is TGTGCCAGCAGCCCGGAGGACGTCAGCTCTGGAAACACCATATATTTT.